The clone carrying this T cell receptor beta chain was found many times. Its matching antigen is unknown. Roughly 9.1 ml of fresh peripheral blood supplied the PBMCs. This entry is derived from a study of T cells in Graves' hyperthyroidism and ophthalmopathy. General study findings and limits: In the blood, most expanded thyroid clonotypes above 0.001 appeared as well.

CDR1 and CDR2 (germline): MDHEN, SYDVKM. The CDR3 is 14 residues long. V gave up 2 bases and J gave up 3 bases, with 11 bases separating them. Regions amplified from RNA transcripts were the TCR beta CDR3 regions. In the first-round RT-PCR of the TCR CDR3, the HTBI primer set was used. MiXCR, applied by TCRdb to the multiplex PCR reads, yields one record per CDR3 protein. The sample lists a few hundred thousand distinct CDR3 sequences, approximately 15% seen once, with roughly an eighth in the top ten. This receptor was taken from a woman under 30 with Graves' hyperthyroidism. This chain connects TRBV28 to TRBJ2-7, with D perhaps matching TRBD2 (6 bases). The sequenced sample consisted of blood. CDR3 in DNA: TGTGCCAGCAGTTTACCCGGGACTTTCTACGAGCAGTACTTC. It specifies CASSLPGTFYEQYF.